The 26 T cell receptor beta chains below all came from one sample that was sequenced in a study of blood T cell repertoires in COVID-19. TCRdb's table, derived via immunoSEQ multiplex PCR, lists solely in-frame clones and lacks some. The profile covers hundreds of thousands of clones, with roughly 80% appearing a single time and less than 20% taken by the ten largest. Sequenced input: peripheral blood. All receptors derive from a woman over 75 with active or convalescent COVID-19.

The table lists this clone with a count of one. The rearrangement uses TRBV5-1 and TRBJ2-3, with 14 bases lining up with TRBD2. Germline V gene lookup returns CDR1 SGHRS and CDR2 YFSETQ. V dropped 0 bases and J dropped 2; count of bases not matched to a gene: 8. The CDR3 runs 19 residues. CDR3 loop: CASSLGRTSGGYPTDTQYF. Written as DNA, the CDR3 is TGCGCCAGCAGCTTGGGGAGGACTAGCGGGGGGTATCCCACAGATACGCAGTATTTT.

CDR3 residues: CASSQESSGRVFNEQFF. The DNA of the CDR3 is TGCGCCAGCAGCCAAGAATCCTCCGGGAGAGTTTTCAATGAGCAGTTCTTC. The V call is TRBV4-3, the J call TRBJ2-1; maybe TRBD2 (6 bases). Trimming pared 0 bases from V and 6 bases from J, leaving 18 bases between. Per germline, CDR1 LGHNA and CDR2 YSLEER. The CDR3 sequence is 17 residues long.

CDR3 DNA: TGTGCCAGCAGCTTCTTAGCGGGAGTCTACAATGAGCAGTTCTTC. Its protein product is CASSFLAGVYNEQFF. The chain uses TRBV11-1 and TRBJ2-1; TRBD2 aligns across 9 bases. CDR3 size: 15 residues. The V segment lost 3 bases and the J segment 3 bases; nucleotides outside the gene matches: 3. Germline CDR1 SGHAT, CDR2 FQDESV (reference sequence). The full variable domain, completed using reference TRBV11-1 and TRBJ2-1, is EAEVAQSPRYKITEKSQAVAFWCDPISGHATLYWYRQILGQGPELLVQFQDESVVDDSQLPKDRFSAERLKGVDSTLKIQPAELGDSAMYLCASSFLAGVYNEQFFGPGTRLTVL.

This clone was observed a few times. The chain links TRBV5-1 to TRBJ1-4; maybe TRBD1 (6 bases). With 0 bases removed from V and 7 bases from J, the gap between germline ends came to 10 bases. CDR1 and CDR2 from the germline V gene are SGHRS and YFSETQ. This CDR3 has 14 residues. The DNA of the CDR3 is TGCGCCAGCAGCTTGGCAGGGGCCGGTGAAAAACTGTTTTTT. It encodes CASSLAGAGEKLFF.

The chain recombines TRBV19 with TRBJ1-1, with D hard to call. The CDR3 is 13 amino acids. V lost 11 bases and J lost 11, with 24 bases in between. The germline V gene has CDR1 LNHDA and CDR2 SQIVND (reference sequence). For the CDR3, the DNA is TGTGCCGGCTCGGAGGTCCTATGGAGGCGGGCTTTCTTT. Translation: CAGSEVLWRRAFF. Full variable domain (rest looked up from reference TRBV19 and TRBJ1-1): DGGITQSPKYLFRKEGQNVTLSCEQNLNHDAMYWYRQDPGQGLRLIYYSQIVNDFQKGDIAEGYSVSREKKESFPLTVTSAQKNPTAFYLCAGSEVLWRRAFFGQGTRLTVV.

The chain uses TRBV9 and TRBJ2-7; D is possibly TRBD2 (6 bases). V was pared by 4 bases and J by 3 bases, with 14 bases between. This CDR3 has 14 amino acids. Germline values: CDR1 SGDLS, CDR2 YYNGEE. The chain's CDR3 is CASSQTGVGYEQYF. The CDR3 coding sequence is TGTGCCAGCAGCCAGACGGGGGTGGGCTACGAGCAGTACTTC.

The chain is built from TRBV11-2 and TRBJ1-6; D gene unclear. This CDR3 spans 13 amino acids. The V gene lost 5 bases and the J gene lost 7 bases, with 9 bases spanning the gap. Germline CDR1 reads SGHAT; CDR2 reads FQNNGV. This chain's CDR3 is CASSPVTNSPLHF. The CDR3 DNA sequence: TGTGCCAGCAGCCCCGTGACAAATTCACCCCTCCACTTT.

The chain is built from TRBV7-6 and TRBJ1-2, with TRBD1 identical over 9 bases. The V gene's germline CDR1 is SGHVS and CDR2 FNYEAQ. The V segment lost 1 base and the J segment 4 bases; nucleotides outside the gene matches: 4. The CDR3 covers 15 residues. In nucleotides, the CDR3 is TGTGCCAGCAGCTTAGGTGGGACAGGGTCCTATGGCTACACCTTC. Its protein is CASSLGGTGSYGYTF.

V and J are TRBV11-3 and TRBJ1-1; tentative D call: TRBD1 (6 bases). This CDR3 region has 15 residues. V lost 6 bases, J lost 1 base, and 15 bases lay in between. Germline loops: CDR1 SGHNT, CDR2 YENEEA. In DNA form, the CDR3 reads TGTGCCAGCAGGTTCCGGACAGACAAGAACACTGAAGCTTTCTTT. Its protein is CASRFRTDKNTEAFF.

The rearrangement uses TRBV2 and TRBJ2-3; 15 bases agree with TRBD2. The trim removed 4 bases at V and 3 bases at J, leaving 8 bases unmatched. The CDR3 is 18 amino acids. Germline V CDR1 and CDR2: SNHLY, FYNNEI. CDR3: CASSAGTSGGFRTDTQYF. CDR3 sequence (DNA): TGTGCCAGCAGTGCCGGGACTAGCGGGGGGTTTCGTACAGATACGCAGTATTTT.

The gene calls are TRBV7-2 and TRBJ1-2; 12 bases align to TRBD1. Per the germline V gene, CDR1 is SGHTA and CDR2 is FQGNSA. The length of the CDR3 is 17 residues. Losses at the gene ends were 5 bases for V and 4 bases for J; bases not matched to a gene: 11. The CDR3 loop reads CASSPRPGTGGLYGYTF. The CDR3 coding sequence is TGTGCCAGCAGCCCCCGCCCAGGGACAGGGGGCCTCTATGGCTACACCTTC.

This clone was seen a few times. The chain employs TRBV7-2 and TRBJ1-5, with D hard to call. The germline gives CDR1 SGHTA, CDR2 FQGNSA. The CDR3 has 15 amino acids. Trimming left V 1 base short and J 9 bases short, with 16 bases between. CDR3: CASSLGPASQSPQHF. DNA of the CDR3: TGTGCCAGCAGCTTAGGTCCAGCGAGTCAGTCGCCCCAGCATTTT.

This CDR3 is CASSPGQGLTGPQHF. Written as DNA, the CDR3 is TGTGCCAGCTCACCGGGACAGGGGCTAACCGGGCCCCAGCATTTT. This chain uses TRBV18 with TRBJ1-5, with 10 positions matching TRBD1. Germline-derived CDR1 and CDR2 are KGHSH and LQKENI. The CDR3 is 15 residues long. V dropped 3 bases and J dropped 9; count of bases not matched to a gene: 8.

The V and J genes are TRBV5-4 and TRBJ1-1; 8 bases are a match to TRBD1. The CDR3 runs 15 residues. V was pared by 2 bases and J by 0 bases, with 3 bases of the junction left unmatched. Germline CDR1 SGHNT, CDR2 YYREEE (reference sequence). In nucleotides, the CDR3 is TGTGCCAGCAGCTTCCAGGGGGCTATGAACACTGAAGCTTTCTTT. Encoded protein: CASSFQGAMNTEAFF. The full variable domain, completed using reference TRBV5-4 and TRBJ1-1, is ETGVTQSPTHLIKTRGQQVTLRCSSQSGHNTVSWYQQALGQGPQFIFQYYREEENGRGNFPPRFSGLQFPNYSSELNVNALELDDSALYLCASSFQGAMNTEAFFGQGTRLTVV.

The rearrangement joins TRBV7-7 to TRBJ2-5; TRBD1 agrees at 10 bases. Germline lookup yields CDR1 SSHAT and CDR2 FNYEAQ (reference sequence). This CDR3 comprises 14 residues. The V segment lost 4 bases and the J segment 5 bases; nucleotides outside the gene matches: 4. For the CDR3, the DNA is TGTGCCAGCAGCTCGACAGGGGGCAAGGAGACCCAGTACTTC. Its translation is CASSSTGGKETQYF.

On this clone itself: Other DNA sequences of this sample code for an identical CDR3. The J gene is TRBJ2-5, the V gene TRBV5-1; D gene uncertain. Germline CDR1 and CDR2: SGHRS and YFSETQ. V gave up 1 base and J gave up 2 bases, with 6 bases separating them. This CDR3 comprises 13 residues. The CDR3 coding sequence is TGCGCCAGCAGCTTGTCCCCTCAAGAGACCCAGTACTTC. Translation: CASSLSPQETQYF.

This clone turned up a few times. The rearrangement joins TRBV27 to TRBJ1-2; 9 bases are shared with TRBD1. Germline V gene sequence: CDR1 MNHEY, CDR2 SMNVEV (reference sequence). CDR3 length: 15 amino acids. The trim removed 5 bases at V and 5 bases at J, leaving 9 bases unmatched. CDR3: CASSPRTGARYGYTF. In DNA, the CDR3 is TGTGCCAGCAGTCCCCGGACAGGGGCGCGGTATGGCTACACCTTC.

J is TRBJ1-2 and V is TRBV7-2, with D unresolved. The CDR3 length is 13 residues. The V gene's germline CDR1 is SGHTA and CDR2 FQGNSA. V was clipped by 7 bases and J by 8 bases, with 17 bases between them. The CDR3, as DNA: TGTGCCAGCACCATACGGGAGGAAAGAGGCTACACCTTC. This encodes CASTIREERGYTF.

The V call is TRBV7-3, the J call TRBJ1-1, with D hard to call. Looked up from germline, CDR1 is SGHTA and CDR2 is FQGTGA. The CDR3 is made up of 14 amino acids. V was trimmed by 2 bases and J by 3 bases, leaving 10 bases between them. CDR3 sequence (DNA): TGTGCCAGCAGCTTAGAGGGCGCCGACACTGAAGCTTTCTTT. This translates into CASSLEGADTEAFF.

The J gene is TRBJ2-7, the V gene TRBV7-8, with TRBD2 matching over 8 bases. Germline trimming cut 4 bases from V and 1 base from J; bases unmatched to any gene: 6. Germline CDR1 is SGHVS and CDR2 is FQNEAQ. CDR3 length equals 15 residues. The CDR3 loop is CASSSVLAGSYEQYF. As DNA, the CDR3 is TGTGCCAGCAGCTCTGTCTTAGCGGGGTCCTACGAGCAGTACTTC.

J is TRBJ2-1 and V is TRBV19, with TRBD2 identical over 8 bases. The CDR3 covers 16 residues. The V gene end was trimmed by 3 bases and the J gene end by 3 bases; junction bases not matched to a gene: 7. Per the germline V gene, CDR1 is LNHDA and CDR2 is SQIVND (reference sequence). CDR3 nucleotides: TGTGCCAGTAGTATTGGCGGGACTAGGGGCTACAATGAGCAGTTCTTC. This sequence encodes CASSIGGTRGYNEQFF.

This clone appeared once. The rearrangement joins TRBV15 to TRBJ2-1; 11 nucleotides align to TRBD2. The germline gives CDR1 LNHNV, CDR2 YYDKDF (reference sequence). The V and J ends lost 3 bases and 3 bases, in that order; junction bases with no gene match: 1. The CDR3 is made up of 15 amino acids. The DNA for the CDR3 is TGTGCCACCAGCAGTACTAGCGGGGGCTACAATGAGCAGTTCTTC. Residues: CATSSTSGGYNEQFF.

This sequence joins TRBV4-1 and TRBJ2-3; possibly TRBD2 for D (6 bases). The germline V gene encodes CDR1 MGHRA and CDR2 YSYEKL. The CDR3 is 18 residues long. Between the trimmed V and J ends, which lost 0 bases and 6 bases, there was a span of 22 bases. The chain's CDR3 is CASSQDPPGLSYTDTQYF. The CDR3 bases are TGCGCCAGCAGCCAAGACCCTCCGGGACTCTCCTACACGGATACGCAGTATTTT.

The rearrangement uses TRBV28 and TRBJ1-1; D is undetermined. The CDR3 is 13 amino acids. Trimming took off 4 bases at V and 4 bases at J, with 10 bases between the two ends. The germline V gene has CDR1 MDHEN and CDR2 SYDVKM. This CDR3 reads CASSSPSVTEAFF. CDR3 DNA sequence: TGTGCCAGCAGTTCCCCCTCGGTCACTGAAGCTTTCTTT.

This chain joins TRBV28 and TRBJ2-2; a possible D gene is TRBD1 (6 bases). Trimming took 5 bases from V and 6 from J, leaving 16 bases between them. The CDR3 length is 15 residues. Germline CDR1 is MDHEN and CDR2 is SYDVKM. The CDR3 loop is CASSPWTGGAGELFF. As DNA, the CDR3 is TGTGCCAGCAGTCCGTGGACTGGGGGCGCCGGGGAGCTGTTTTTT.

This clone was seen only once. The V and J genes are TRBV16 and TRBJ2-3, with TRBD1 matching over 8 bases. J gave up 6 bases and V 2 bases, and 7 bases lay outside the gene matches. The CDR3 consists of 15 residues. Germline values: CDR1 KGHSY, CDR2 FQNENV. CDR3 sequence (DNA): TGTGCCAGCAGCCAAAGGATACAGGGGGTCGATACGCAGTATTTT. Translated: CASSQRIQGVDTQYF.